The 15 T cell receptor beta chains in this list originate from one sample, sequenced in a study of CD8 T cells in Susac syndrome. RNA in amounts of about 0.45 to 1 ug was reverse transcribed with random hexamers. TCRdb passed the immunoSEQ multiplex PCR reads through MiXCR, listing each CDR3 protein once. The profile covers around 150,000 distinct CDR3 sequences, with around 94% appearing a single time and about 0.13% taken by the ten largest. Sequences were obtained from CD4+ T cells from PBMCs. All receptors derive from a human donor in good health.

The chain has TRBV7-9 and TRBJ2-1, with 8 bases fitting TRBD1. The CDR3 totals 16 residues. Germline-derived CDR1 and CDR2 are SEHNR and FQNEAQ (reference sequence). V shed 2 bases, J shed 6 bases, and the junction held 9 bases outside the gene matches. The CDR3 here is CASSLNQQGAGNEQFF. CDR3 nucleotide sequence: TGTGCCAGCAGCTTAAATCAGCAGGGGGCAGGCAATGAGCAGTTCTTC.

The chain couples TRBV3-1 to TRBJ2-1; D might be TRBD1 or TRBD2, each matching 5 bases. The CDR3 has 13 residues. V was pared by 6 bases and J by 9 bases, with 15 bases between. The germline V gene encodes CDR1 LGHDT and CDR2 YNNKEL (reference sequence). The CDR3 protein is CASRTLTGGEQFF. CDR3 nucleotide sequence: TGTGCCAGCAGAACTTTGACTGGGGGTGAGCAGTTCTTC.

This chain connects TRBV4-2 to TRBJ2-1, with D uncertain. There are 14 residues in the CDR3. Germline CDR1 reads LGHNA; CDR2 reads YNFKEQ. The ends were cut back, 3 bases at V and 6 bases at J, with 12 bases in the middle. In DNA, the CDR3 is TGTGCCAGCAGCCATCCTCAAGCAGGCAATGAGCAGTTCTTC. Its protein is CASSHPQAGNEQFF.

The CDR3 sequence is CSARETGNPLNDEQYF. The CDR3 DNA reads as TGCAGTGCTAGAGAGACAGGGAATCCTCTAAACGACGAGCAGTACTTC. This chain uses TRBV20-1 with TRBJ2-7; 7 nucleotides agree with TRBD1. This CDR3 spans 16 amino acids. Trimming took 0 bases from V and 5 from J; bases not matched to a gene: 13. Germline V gene data show CDR1 as DFQATT and CDR2 as SNEGSKA (reference sequence).

This chain links TRBV29-1 with TRBJ1-5, with 7 bases matching TRBD1. Germline V gene data show CDR1 as SQVTM and CDR2 as ANQGSEA. The V gene end was trimmed by 6 bases and the J gene end by 4 bases; junction bases not matched to a gene: 9. There are 14 residues in the CDR3. Here the CDR3 reads CSVGGTDPNQPQHF. For the CDR3, the DNA is TGCAGCGTGGGGGGGACAGACCCGAATCAGCCCCAGCATTTT.

Details on this clonotype: One junction end disagrees with the germline gene, perhaps due to a read error. This rearrangement joins TRBV5-1 to TRBJ2-3, with D unresolved. Germline V lookup: CDR1 SGHRS, CDR2 YFSETQ. The CDR3 covers 12 residues. The CDR3 is CASTLDRDTQYF. In nucleotides, the CDR3 is TGCGCCAGCACCTTGGATAGAGATACGCAGTATTTT. Combining the CDR3 with reference TRBV5-1 and TRBJ2-3 gives the whole variable domain KAGVTQTPRYLIKTRGQQVTLSCSPISGHRSVSWYQQTPGQGLQFLFEYFSETQRNKGNFPGRFSGRQFSNSRSEMNVSTLELGDSALYLCASTLDRDTQYFGPGTRLTVL.

The sample holds one count of this clonotype. This chain uses TRBV24-1 with TRBJ1-5; TRBD1 aligns across 9 bases. Germline lookup yields CDR1 KGHDR and CDR2 SFDVKD. Trimming cost V 6 bases and J 3 bases; bases outside gene matches: 8. This CDR3 comprises 16 residues. As DNA, the CDR3 is TGTGCCACCAGTCGTGGGACAGGGCGCCCCAATCAGCCCCAGCATTTT. Translation: CATSRGTGRPNQPQHF.

V is TRBV20-1 and J is TRBJ1-2; tentatively, D is TRBD1 (6 bases). Germline assignment: CDR1 DFQATT and CDR2 SNEGSKA (reference sequence). There are 14 residues in the CDR3. V was cut by 2 bases and J by 4 bases, with 14 bases left in between. CDR3 in DNA: TGCAGTGCTAGACCACGGGGGCGCCTCTATGGCTACACCTTC. It encodes CSARPRGRLYGYTF.

This sequence joins TRBV7-2 and TRBJ2-7, with a possible D match to TRBD1 (6 bases). CDR3 size: 13 residues. The V gene lost 5 bases and the J gene lost 2 bases, with 10 bases spanning the gap. The germline V gene has CDR1 SGHTA and CDR2 FQGNSA. The CDR3 loop reads CASSRDKTYEQYF. In nucleotides, the CDR3 is TGTGCCAGCAGCCGGGACAAGACCTACGAGCAGTACTTC.

The rearrangement links TRBV4-1 to TRBJ2-1; 9 nucleotides match TRBD2. This CDR3 has 17 residues. The ends lost 0 bases at V and 7 bases at J; junction bases unmatched: 10. The germline V gene has CDR1 MGHRA and CDR2 YSYEKL. The CDR3 DNA is TGCGCCAGCAGCCAAGAATCGAGCGGGGGGTCGGAGAATGAGCAGTTCTTC. Encoded protein: CASSQESSGGSENEQFF.

V gene TRBV5-1 combines with J gene TRBJ1-5; D is uncertain. CDR1 is SGHRS, CDR2 YFSETQ, per germline. Trimming took off 4 bases at V and 4 bases at J, with 9 bases between the two ends. The CDR3 length is 13 residues. CDR3 sequence (DNA): TGCGCCAGCAGCAACGGGCCGAATCAGCCCCAGCATTTT. Translation: CASSNGPNQPQHF.

A few counts support this clonotype. The chain carries TRBV30 and TRBJ2-1, with D tentatively TRBD1 or TRBD2 (7 bases each). Trimming stripped 0 bases from V and 9 bases from J, with 9 bases between. Germline V gives CDR1 GTSNPN, CDR2 SVGIG (reference sequence). The CDR3 is 12 residues long. CDR3 sequence: CAWSVRGGEQFF. The DNA for the CDR3 is TGTGCCTGGAGTGTCAGGGGGGGTGAGCAGTTCTTC.

The CDR3 coding sequence is TGTGCCACCAGCAGGGGCCCCACAGATACGCAGTATTTT. Its protein is CATSRGPTDTQYF. The chain uses TRBV15 and TRBJ2-3, with D unclear. With 3 bases removed from V and 2 bases from J, the gap between germline ends came to 6 bases. The CDR3 totals 13 residues. Per germline, CDR1 LNHNV and CDR2 YYDKDF (reference sequence).

In its sample, this clonotype was seen once. V usage is TRBV12-3 or TRBV12-4 and J usage is TRBJ2-5, with 7 bases that match TRBD1. The ends lost 5 bases at V and 4 bases at J; junction bases unmatched: 7. The CDR3 has 14 amino acids. CDR3 nucleotides: TGTGCCAGCAGTCCGACAGGGTTCAGAGAGACCCAGTACTTC. Translation: CASSPTGFRETQYF.

V is TRBV4-2 and J is TRBJ2-7; TRBD2 aligns across 8 bases. Germline loops: CDR1 LGHNA, CDR2 YNFKEQ. Trimming removed 1 base from V and 3 bases from J; junction bases left unmatched: 5. The CDR3 spans 15 residues. The CDR3 DNA reads as TGTGCCAGCAGCCAAGTTCCCAGCGGGGGCTACGAGCAGTACTTC. Translated: CASSQVPSGGYEQYF.